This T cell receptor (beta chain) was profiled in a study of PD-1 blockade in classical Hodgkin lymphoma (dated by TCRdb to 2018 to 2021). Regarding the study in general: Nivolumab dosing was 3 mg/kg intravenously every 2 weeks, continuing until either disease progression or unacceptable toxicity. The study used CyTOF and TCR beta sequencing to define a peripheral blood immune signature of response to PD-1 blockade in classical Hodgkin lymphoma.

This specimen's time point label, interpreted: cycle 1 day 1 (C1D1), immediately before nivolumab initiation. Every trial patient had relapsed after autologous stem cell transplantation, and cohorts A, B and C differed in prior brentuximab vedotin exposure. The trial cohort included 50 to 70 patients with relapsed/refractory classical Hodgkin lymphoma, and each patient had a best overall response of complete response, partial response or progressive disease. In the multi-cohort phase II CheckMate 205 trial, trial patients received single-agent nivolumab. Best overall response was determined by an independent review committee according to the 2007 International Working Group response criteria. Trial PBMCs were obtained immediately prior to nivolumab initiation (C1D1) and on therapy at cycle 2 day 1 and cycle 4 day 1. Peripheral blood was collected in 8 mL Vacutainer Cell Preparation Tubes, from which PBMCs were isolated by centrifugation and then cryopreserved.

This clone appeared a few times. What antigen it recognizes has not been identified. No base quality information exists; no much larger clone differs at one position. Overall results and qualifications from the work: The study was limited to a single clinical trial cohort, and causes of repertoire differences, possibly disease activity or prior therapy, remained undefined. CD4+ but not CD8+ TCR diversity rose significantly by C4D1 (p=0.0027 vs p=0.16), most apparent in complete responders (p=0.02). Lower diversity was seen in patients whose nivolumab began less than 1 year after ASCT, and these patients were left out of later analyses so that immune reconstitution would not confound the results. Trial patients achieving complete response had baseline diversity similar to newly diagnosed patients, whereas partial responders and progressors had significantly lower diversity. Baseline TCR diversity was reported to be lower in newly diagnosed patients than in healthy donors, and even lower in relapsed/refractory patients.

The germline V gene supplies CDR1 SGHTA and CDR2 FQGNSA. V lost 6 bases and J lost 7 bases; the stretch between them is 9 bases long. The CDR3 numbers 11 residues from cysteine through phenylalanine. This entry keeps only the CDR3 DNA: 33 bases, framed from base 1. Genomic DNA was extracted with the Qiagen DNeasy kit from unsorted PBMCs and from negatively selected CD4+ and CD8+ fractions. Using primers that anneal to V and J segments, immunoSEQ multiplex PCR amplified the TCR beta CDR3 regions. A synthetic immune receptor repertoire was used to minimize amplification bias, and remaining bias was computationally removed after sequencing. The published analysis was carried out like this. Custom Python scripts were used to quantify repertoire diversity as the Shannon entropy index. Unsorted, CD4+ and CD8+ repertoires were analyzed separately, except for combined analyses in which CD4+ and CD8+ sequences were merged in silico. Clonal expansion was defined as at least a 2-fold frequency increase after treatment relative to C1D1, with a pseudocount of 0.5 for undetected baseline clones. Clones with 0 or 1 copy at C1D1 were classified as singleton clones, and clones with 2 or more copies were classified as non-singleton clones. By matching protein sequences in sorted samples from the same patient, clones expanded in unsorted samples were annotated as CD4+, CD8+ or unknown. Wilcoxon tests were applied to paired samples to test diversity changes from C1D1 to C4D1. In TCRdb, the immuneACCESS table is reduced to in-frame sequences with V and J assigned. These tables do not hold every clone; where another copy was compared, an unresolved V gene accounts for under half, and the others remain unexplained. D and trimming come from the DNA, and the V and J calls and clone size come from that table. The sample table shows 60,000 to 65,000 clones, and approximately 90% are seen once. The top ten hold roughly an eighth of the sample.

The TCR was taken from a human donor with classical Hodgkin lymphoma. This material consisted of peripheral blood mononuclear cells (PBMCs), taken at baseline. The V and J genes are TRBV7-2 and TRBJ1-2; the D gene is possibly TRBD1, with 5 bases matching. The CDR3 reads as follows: CASRSGFGYTF. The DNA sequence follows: TGTGCCAGCAGGTCAGGGTTTGGCTACACCTTC.